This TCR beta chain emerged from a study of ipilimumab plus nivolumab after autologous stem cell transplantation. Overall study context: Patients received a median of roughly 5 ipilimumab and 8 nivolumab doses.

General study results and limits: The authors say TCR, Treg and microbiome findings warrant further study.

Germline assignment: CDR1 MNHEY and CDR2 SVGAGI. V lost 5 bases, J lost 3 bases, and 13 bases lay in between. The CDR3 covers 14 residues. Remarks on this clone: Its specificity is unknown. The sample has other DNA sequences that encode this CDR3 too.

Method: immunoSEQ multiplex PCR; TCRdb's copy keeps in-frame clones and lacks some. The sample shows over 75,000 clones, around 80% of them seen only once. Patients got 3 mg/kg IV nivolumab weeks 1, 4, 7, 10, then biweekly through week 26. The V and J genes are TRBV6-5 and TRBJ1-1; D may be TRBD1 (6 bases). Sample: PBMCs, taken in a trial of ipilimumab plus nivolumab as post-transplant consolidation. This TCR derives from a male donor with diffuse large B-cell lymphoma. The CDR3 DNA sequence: TGTGCCAGCAGTCAGCAGGGGTCGGACACTGAAGCTTTCTTT. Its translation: CASSQQGSDTEAFF.